The T cell receptor (beta chain) described here comes from a study of Ad26.COV2.S vaccination and SARS-CoV-2 variants. General observations from the study: Researchers cautioned that TCR breadth and depth analyses may have underestimated total T cell responses.

CDR3 length: 13 amino acids. Germline loops: CDR1 SGDLS, CDR2 YYNGEE. Trimming took off 4 bases at V and 7 bases at J, with 14 bases between the two ends. Treatment meaning: roughly 18 received Ad26.COV2.S at low or high dose, single or two shots; about 5 received placebo; per-sample allocation not given. The samples were gathered on day 63 after the first injection of vaccine or placebo. The protocol was immunoSEQ multiplex PCR, while the TCRdb copy is restricted to in-frame clones and leaves out a portion. The sample consists of about 350,000 clones, approximately 86% of them appearing once. As concerns this clone: Its antigen remains unknown.

The clonotype comes from a person aged 18-65 years who received the Ad26.COV2.S COVID-19 vaccine or a placebo. Sequencing used peripheral blood, obtained in a trial of Ad26.COV2.S vaccine versus placebo. V gene TRBV9 combines with J gene TRBJ2-5; perhaps TRBD2 as D (5 bases). Here the CDR3 reads CASSSALGGTQYF. The DNA of the CDR3 is TGTGCCAGCAGCTCAGCACTAGGCGGGACCCAGTACTTC.